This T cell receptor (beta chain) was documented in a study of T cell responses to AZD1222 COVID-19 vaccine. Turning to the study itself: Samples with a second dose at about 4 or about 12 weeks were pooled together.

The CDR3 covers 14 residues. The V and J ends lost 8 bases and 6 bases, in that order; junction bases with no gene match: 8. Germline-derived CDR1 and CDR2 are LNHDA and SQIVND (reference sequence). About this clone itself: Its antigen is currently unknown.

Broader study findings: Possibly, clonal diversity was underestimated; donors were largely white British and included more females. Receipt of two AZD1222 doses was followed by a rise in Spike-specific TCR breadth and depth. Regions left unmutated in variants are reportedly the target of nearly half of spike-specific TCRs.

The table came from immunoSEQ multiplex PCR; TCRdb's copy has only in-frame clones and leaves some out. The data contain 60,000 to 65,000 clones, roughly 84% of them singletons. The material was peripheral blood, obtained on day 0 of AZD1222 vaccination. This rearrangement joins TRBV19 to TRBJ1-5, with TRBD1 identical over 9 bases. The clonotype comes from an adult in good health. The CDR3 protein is CASDGQGRIQPQHF. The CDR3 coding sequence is TGTGCCAGTGACGGACAGGGGAGGATTCAGCCCCAGCATTTT.